This entry is about one TCR beta chain. Its antigen is currently unknown. The data derive from a study of T cell responses to AZD1222 COVID-19 vaccine. The study's findings and limits: Donors, mostly white British, included more females; clonal diversity was possibly underestimated. Two AZD1222 doses significantly raised spike-specific TCR breadth and depth over controls.

The assay was immunoSEQ multiplex PCR, and TCRdb's table has in-frame clones only and misses some. The sample lists about 57,000 clones; approximately 83% were seen once. The receptor's source is an adult in good health. Specimen: peripheral blood, collected on day 0 of AZD1222 vaccination.

DNA of the CDR3: TGTGCCAGCAGGGGGACAGGGAGTAACTATGGCTACACCTTC. Its protein is CASRGTGSNYGYTF. This chain uses TRBV6-5 with TRBJ1-2; 9 positions match TRBD1. In germline, CDR1 is MNHEY, CDR2 SVGAGI. The ends lost 6 bases at V and 1 base at J; junction bases unmatched: 3. CDR3 size: 14 residues.